This TCR beta chain was found in a study of blood T cell repertoires in COVID-19 (dated by TCRdb to the early 2020s). About the full investigation: Samples covering the acute and convalescent phases of COVID-19 were provided by collaborators in the United States, Italy and Spain. The prospective study material was composed of cDNA or gDNA derived from T cells, B-cell-depleted T cells, or PBMCs. Deeply sampled blood TCRbeta repertoires from subjects exposed to, actively infected with, or recovered from COVID-19 were included in the dataset. A freely available public database, intended as a resource for researchers studying the immune response to SARS-CoV-2, is where the repertoires were released. Samples came from the ongoing ImmuneRACE study (first 160 participants) plus 1,254 subjects from 6 global collaborators. A de-identified subject ID, COVID-19 status, age in years and sex were almost always included in the sample metadata. Where available, HLA class I and class II types were taken from metadata supplied by the sample provider and were not determined by assay-based typing. Findings and caveats that apply to the study as a whole: The quantity of clinical and demographic metadata differed by source and by participant and was supplied without curation.

TCRbeta CDR3 regions were amplified from genomic DNA by means of the immunoSEQ Assay, a bias-controlled multiplex PCR. The original methods were these. The number of nucleated cells in each sample was estimated from the amplification of reference gene primers within the assay. To quantify the absolute abundance of each unique TCRbeta CDR3 rearrangement, sequence reads were collapsed and filtered. For each sample, productive Simpson clonality was calculated by taking the square root of Simpson's diversity index across productive rearrangements. TCRdb limited this immuneACCESS table to in-frame rearrangements with V and J called. A share of clones is missing; checked studies link under half to unresolved V genes, and the rest is unexplained. Clone size and V and J calls were adopted from that table, with D and trimming inferred from the DNA. The sample table holds fewer than 400,000 clones, of which just under 90% were seen once. The top ten clonotypes cover 10% of the sample.

Participants in the prospective study were enrolled through a virtual design, were aged roughly 18 to 95 years, and lived in approximately 25 United States geographic areas. In the prospective study, cohorts were assigned on the basis of participant-reported clinical history obtained from a screening survey and a study questionnaire. For ImmuneRACE Cohort 3, a participant was defined as recovered based on two consecutive negative NP/OP PCR tests, clearance by a healthcare professional, or resolution of symptoms. In the prospective study, mobile phlebotomists collected whole blood, serum and a nasopharyngeal or oropharyngeal swab from each participant. Additional blood draws and questionnaires over an approximately 2-month period could optionally be provided by prospective study participants. Before DNA extraction, prospective study blood samples were shipped either frozen or at room temperature.

Remarks on this clone: This clone's antigen is unknown. There are no base qualities to consult, and no much larger clone falls within one base. Other DNA sequences in this sample translate to the same CDR3.

The CDR3 spans 14 residues, from the cysteine through the phenylalanine. Left in the record is the CDR3 DNA by itself, 42 bases read in frame from the first base. V lost 0 bases and J lost 3 bases; the stretch between them is 8 bases long. The germline V gene specifies MNHEY as CDR1 and SVGAGI as CDR2. The sample comprised PBMCs or T cells enriched from blood (not recorded which). The source of this sequence is a woman between 45 and 65 years old who had recovered from COVID-19. Recombination linked TRBV6-5 to TRBJ1-1, and TRBD1 may be the D gene, going by 6 matching bases. The CDR3 region: CASSYSNRDTEAFF. The nucleotide sequence reads TGTGCCAGCAGTTACTCGAACAGGGACACTGAAGCTTTCTTT.